Following are 14 T cell receptor beta chains from one sample sequenced in a study of a mutant IDH1 vaccine in newly diagnosed glioma. Which antigens these TCRs recognize remains unknown. Libraries were prepared by immunoSEQ multiplex PCR; TCRdb keeps only in-frame clonotypes and omits some of them. The sample has 29,000 or so clones; more than 60% are singletons. Time point: week 35, safety follow-up. The vaccine gave 300 ug of a 20-mer mutant IDH1 peptide subcutaneously per dose. The input for sequencing was PBMCs, taken from a glioma patient whose treatment included an IDH1 peptide vaccine. These receptors all stem from a man over 45 with glioma.

The chain joins TRBV6-5 to TRBJ1-1; the D gene is possibly TRBD1 (5 bases). V gave up 4 bases and J gave up 0 bases, with 12 bases separating them. This CDR3 contains 15 residues. Germline CDR1 reads MNHEY; CDR2 reads SVGAGI. CDR3 loop: CASSSGGTVNTEAFF. The DNA of the CDR3 is TGTGCCAGCAGTTCTGGGGGGACGGTGAACACTGAAGCTTTCTTT.

The rearrangement links TRBV2 to TRBJ1-1; D ambiguous. Trimming took 6 bases from V and 0 from J, leaving 8 bases between them. Germline CDR1 and CDR2: SNHLY and FYNNEI. The CDR3 covers 13 residues. DNA for the CDR3: TGTGCCAGCAGGAACGAGGTGAACACTGAAGCTTTCTTT. It encodes CASRNEVNTEAFF.

This clone was recorded a few times. In DNA, the CDR3 is TGTGCCAGCAGCTTAGGGGGGGACAGGAGATATCAGCCCCAGCATTTT. It encodes CASSLGGDRRYQPQHF. J is TRBJ1-5 and V is TRBV7-8; 8 bases line up with TRBD1. The CDR3 runs to 16 residues. Losses at the gene ends were 1 base for V and 5 bases for J; bases not matched to a gene: 7. Germline CDR1 SGHVS, CDR2 FQNEAQ.

The V call is TRBV2, the J call TRBJ2-2; 8 bases align to TRBD2. Trimming took 7 bases from V and 5 from J; bases not matched to a gene: 6. CDR3 length: 14 residues. Germline loops: CDR1 SNHLY, CDR2 FYNNEI. CDR3 DNA: TGTGCCAGCACCCGGACTAGCCCAACCGGGGAGCTGTTTTTT. As protein: CASTRTSPTGELFF.

The chain joins TRBV19 to TRBJ2-2; a possible D gene is TRBD2 (5 bases). Germline V CDR1 and CDR2: LNHDA, SQIVND (reference sequence). V was shortened by 5 bases and J by 5 bases, with 12 bases between the two germline ends. The CDR3 extends over 14 amino acids. The CDR3 sequence: CASSPGVGTGELFF. CDR3 sequence (DNA): TGTGCCAGTAGTCCCGGGGTAGGAACCGGGGAGCTGTTTTTT.

This sequence joins TRBV5-1 and TRBJ2-7; TRBD2 might be the D (5 bases). In germline, CDR1 is SGHRS, CDR2 YFSETQ. V lost 1 base and J lost 2, with 10 bases in between. The CDR3 has 14 amino acids. The chain's CDR3 is CASSLSLGAYEQYF. DNA of the CDR3: TGCGCCAGCAGCTTGTCTCTCGGGGCCTACGAGCAGTACTTC.

The chain employs TRBV5-1 and TRBJ2-7; possible D gene TRBD2, 5 bases. The germline V gene has CDR1 SGHRS and CDR2 YFSETQ. The CDR3 has 12 residues. V was cut by 4 bases and J by 9 bases, with 14 bases left in between. This CDR3 reads CASSPLNEGQYF. In DNA, the CDR3 is TGCGCCAGCAGCCCGCTTAATGAGGGGCAGTACTTC.

The V and J genes are TRBV27 and TRBJ2-3, with D possibly matching TRBD1 (6 bases). Germline values: CDR1 MNHEY, CDR2 SMNVEV (reference sequence). With 4 bases removed from V and 8 bases from J, the gap between germline ends came to 13 bases. The CDR3 is 13 residues long. CDR3 sequence (DNA): TGTGCCAGCAGTTATACAGGGCCCGCTACGCAGTATTTT. Residues: CASSYTGPATQYF.

The rearrangement uses TRBV7-9 and TRBJ2-7; D is uncertain. The CDR3 is 14 amino acids. The germline V and J ends were trimmed by 1 base and 7 bases, with 14 bases remaining between them. Germline-derived CDR1 and CDR2 are SEHNR and FQNEAQ (reference sequence). The CDR3 DNA reads TGTGCCAGCAGCTTAGATAAGCCTACGAGGGAGCAGTACTTC. Encoded protein: CASSLDKPTREQYF.

This clone has just one count. This chain joins TRBV5-6 and TRBJ2-6; a possible D gene is TRBD1 (6 bases). CDR3 length: 19 residues. Trimming shortened V by 2 bases and J by 3 bases, and 21 bases separated the two germline ends. Germline V CDR1 and CDR2: SGHDT, YYEEEE. The CDR3 is CASSFISARGFSGANVLTF. CDR3 DNA sequence: TGTGCCAGCAGCTTTATTTCGGCCAGGGGATTCAGTGGGGCCAACGTCCTGACTTTC.

The rearrangement uses TRBV27 and TRBJ1-1, with unresolved D. The germline V gene encodes CDR1 MNHEY and CDR2 SMNVEV (reference sequence). The CDR3 consists of 16 residues. Between the trimmed V and J ends, which lost 6 bases and 1 base, there was a span of 18 bases. CDR3 in DNA: TGTGCCAGCAGCCCCGTGACCATTGCAGGGAACACTGAAGCTTTCTTT. It translates to CASSPVTIAGNTEAFF.

The V gene is TRBV4-1, the J gene TRBJ1-1; D gene ambiguous. V was pared by 0 bases and J by 1 base, with 9 bases between. CDR1 and CDR2 from the germline V gene are MGHRA and YSYEKL. The CDR3 runs to 15 residues. This CDR3 reads CASSQEHAANTEAFF. The CDR3 DNA follows: TGCGCCAGCAGCCAAGAACATGCGGCGAACACTGAAGCTTTCTTT.

The V call is TRBV10-1, the J call TRBJ2-1, with 7 bases lining up with TRBD2. CDR1 is WNHNN, CDR2 SYGVQD, per germline (reference sequence). This CDR3 region has 16 residues. Trimming took 1 base from V and 8 from J; bases not matched to a gene: 11. The CDR3 nucleotides read TGCGCCAGCAGTGAGTGCCTAGCGGAGAGAGGGGATGAGCAGTTCTTC. Residues: CASSECLAERGDEQFF.

CDR3 in amino acids: CASSESGITDTQYF. The CDR3, as DNA: TGTGCCAGCAGTGAATCAGGGATCACAGATACGCAGTATTTT. The chain couples TRBV2 to TRBJ2-3, with D possibly matching TRBD1 (5 bases). This CDR3 has 14 amino acids. Germline CDR1 reads SNHLY; CDR2 reads FYNNEI. V dropped 2 bases and J dropped 2 bases, with 8 bases sitting between them.